This T cell receptor (beta chain) derives from a study of beta chain features in type 1 diabetes. Points from the study as a whole: Across all four CD4+ subsets, people with type 1 diabetes showed modestly shorter TCRB CDR3s. In cDNA sequencing, cells with high TCR expression could be over-represented. Equally in patients and controls, shorter templates might have been favored by PCR. The naive, central memory and Treg TCRB repertoires showed an apparent similarity that was greater among patients than among healthy donors.

This clone was counted once. The antigen is undetermined. This CDR3 is built from 13 residues. The germline CDR1 and CDR2 sequences are SNHLY and FYNNEI. J lost 4 bases, V lost 4 bases, and 3 bases had no gene match. All of the isolated RNA was reverse transcribed, so expressed TCRB transcripts were sequenced. This table comes from immunoSEQ multiplex PCR, and its TCRdb copy is limited to in-frame clones, with some not included. The top ten hold approximately 0.45% of the sample, which has tens of thousands of clones, 25% to 35% seen once. The TCR was taken from a woman between 18 and 29 years old in good health. The sequenced sample was stem cell memory CD4+ T cells from blood. This rearrangement joins TRBV2 to TRBJ1-1, with TRBD1 identical over 7 bases. CDR3 sequence reads: CASSVDRVTEAFF. CDR3 bases: TGTGCCAGCAGTGTCGACAGGGTCACTGAAGCTTTCTTT.